The 27 T cell receptor beta chains in this list originate from one sample, sequenced in a study of T cell changes during pregnancy in multiple sclerosis. TCRdb's table, derived via immunoSEQ multiplex PCR, lists solely in-frame clones and lacks some. The repertoire consists of 58,000 or so clones, with 90% occurring once and the leading ten covering approximately 2.3%. The input for sequencing was peripheral blood, taken in the first trimester of pregnancy. These receptors originate from a female donor in good health, enrolled as a control in a pregnancy study.

The chain uses TRBV25-1 and TRBJ2-1; 8 nucleotides match TRBD2. The CDR3 is made up of 15 amino acids. V dropped 2 bases and J dropped 10; count of bases not matched to a gene: 10. From germline, CDR1 is MGHDK and CDR2 SYGVNS. In nucleotides, the CDR3 is TGTGCCAGCAGTGAAAGCGGGAGATCAACGTGGGAGCAGTTCTTC. Residues: CASSESGRSTWEQFF.

This chain uses TRBV21-1 with TRBJ1-4; the DNA was not used to check the table's D call, TRBD1. TRBV21-1 is classified as a pseudogene. The CDR3 is 15 residues long. CDR3 sequence reads: CATSRSDRENEKLFF. The CDR3 DNA follows: TGTGCCACTTCGAGGTCGGACAGGGAGAATGAAAAACTGTTTTTT.

The rearrangement links TRBV5-1 to TRBJ2-4; possibly TRBD2 for D (6 bases). With 4 bases removed from V and 6 bases from J, the gap between germline ends came to 20 bases. Germline V gene data show CDR1 as SGHRS and CDR2 as YFSETQ. This CDR3 is built from 16 residues. In DNA, the CDR3 is TGCGCCAGCAGCCCGGGGGACGGCGCGTTCCGAAACATTCAGTACTTC. Amino acids: CASSPGDGAFRNIQYF.

The chain uses TRBV28 and TRBJ2-7, with 9 bases identical to TRBD1. J lost 7 bases, V lost 5 bases, and 12 bases had no gene match. Germline assignment: CDR1 MDHEN and CDR2 SYDVKM. This CDR3 is 15 amino acids long. The CDR3 sequence: CASSTTGTGLKEQYF. CDR3 sequence (DNA): TGTGCCAGCAGTACAACCGGGACAGGGCTAAAGGAGCAGTACTTC.

The genes are TRBV5-1 and TRBJ2-2, with a tentative D call TRBD1 (6 bases). Trimming stripped 2 bases from V and 5 bases from J, with 7 bases between. The CDR3 covers 13 residues. The germline V gene encodes CDR1 SGHRS and CDR2 YFSETQ. The CDR3, as DNA: TGCGCCAGCAGCTTAACAGGGACCGGGGAGCTGTTTTTT. Residues: CASSLTGTGELFF.

The V gene is TRBV6-1, the J gene TRBJ2-7; a possible D gene is TRBD2 (6 bases). From germline, CDR1 is MNHNS and CDR2 SASEGT. V lost 7 bases and J 2 bases, leaving 15 bases between the germline ends. The CDR3 extends over 14 amino acids. The CDR3 here is CASTFGGPPYEQYF. The CDR3 region has the DNA TGTGCCAGCACCTTCGGAGGGCCCCCCTACGAGCAGTACTTC.

The chain is built from TRBV6-1 and TRBJ1-1, with 8 bases that match TRBD1. V dropped 2 bases and J dropped 9; count of bases not matched to a gene: 8. Germline V gene sequence: CDR1 MNHNS, CDR2 SASEGT. The CDR3 extends over 14 amino acids. This CDR3 reads CASSERFGQGKAFF. For the CDR3, the DNA is TGTGCCAGCAGTGAACGTTTCGGACAGGGAAAAGCTTTCTTT.

CDR3 DNA: TGCAGCGTTAAGGACAGTCCCTACGAGCAGTACTTC. This codes for CSVKDSPYEQYF. The genes are TRBV29-1 and TRBJ2-7; D possibly corresponds to TRBD1 (6 bases). Germline-derived CDR1 and CDR2 are SQVTM and ANQGSEA. Trimming took off 5 bases at V and 2 bases at J, with 10 bases between the two ends. The length of the CDR3 is 12 residues.

This clone came up once. The chain couples TRBV28 to TRBJ2-1; 7 nucleotides match TRBD2. With 4 bases clipped from V and 9 bases from J, the junction kept 15 bases outside the gene matches. The CDR3 covers 16 residues. Germline lookup yields CDR1 MDHEN and CDR2 SYDVKM. The CDR3 here is CASSSATRGGPTEQFF. The CDR3 DNA is TGTGCCAGCAGTTCGGCAACTCGGGGAGGGCCTACTGAGCAGTTCTTC.

The V and J genes are TRBV30 and TRBJ2-2; possible D gene TRBD2, 6 bases. From germline, CDR1 is GTSNPN and CDR2 SVGIG (reference sequence). The CDR3 spans 15 residues. V was pared by 3 bases and J by 3 bases, with 14 bases between. The CDR3 loop reads CAWSLAKLDTGELFF. The CDR3 nucleotides are TGTGCCTGGAGCCTAGCGAAGTTGGACACCGGGGAGCTGTTTTTT.

The V and J genes are TRBV9 and TRBJ2-3; no definite D call. Germline V gene lookup returns CDR1 SGDLS and CDR2 YYNGEE. Trimming shortened V by 3 bases and J by 3 bases, and 2 bases separated the two germline ends. The CDR3 has 11 residues. The chain's CDR3 is CASSATDTQYF. As DNA, the CDR3 is TGTGCCAGCAGCGCGACAGATACGCAGTATTTT.

Only a few counts were recorded for this clone. The chain carries TRBV29-1 and TRBJ2-3, with D maybe TRBD2 (7 bases). The CDR3 loop spans 12 amino acids. Per the germline V gene, CDR1 is SQVTM and CDR2 is ANQGSEA. The chain's CDR3 is CPSQRDIDTQYF. The CDR3 region has the DNA TGCCCCTCCCAGCGGGACATAGATACGCAGTATTTT.

The chain has TRBV27 and TRBJ2-3; TRBD1 matches 9 bases. J lost 5 bases, V lost 4 bases, and 7 bases had no gene match. The CDR3 extends over 15 amino acids. CDR1 and CDR2 (germline): MNHEY, SMNVEV (reference sequence). This CDR3 reads CASSWDRVGLDTQYF. The CDR3, as DNA: TGTGCCAGCAGTTGGGACAGGGTCGGATTAGATACGCAGTATTTT.

This clone was picked up one time. The rearrangement joins TRBV28 to TRBJ2-1, with 9 bases aligning to TRBD2. The trim removed 5 bases at V and 7 bases at J, leaving 15 bases unmatched. Germline values: CDR1 MDHEN, CDR2 SYDVKM. There are 17 residues in the CDR3. CDR3 sequence: CASSGYSGGGDSNEQFF. CDR3 bases: TGTGCCAGCAGTGGATATAGCGGGGGCGGTGATTCGAATGAGCAGTTCTTC. Looking up the rest from reference TRBV28 and TRBJ2-1 gives the full variable domain: DVKVTQSSRYLVKRTGEKVFLECVQDMDHENMFWYRQDPGLGLRLIYFSYDVKMKEKGDIPEGYSVSREKKERFSLILESASTNQTSMYLCASSGYSGGGDSNEQFFGPGTRLTVL.

The rearrangement uses TRBV28 and TRBJ2-5; perhaps TRBD2 as D (5 bases). Germline lookup yields CDR1 MDHEN and CDR2 SYDVKM. Trimming pared 4 bases from V and 4 bases from J, leaving 16 bases between. The CDR3 extends over 15 amino acids. The CDR3 is CASSSPPSAGETQYF. In DNA form, the CDR3 reads TGTGCCAGCAGTTCCCCCCCTTCCGCGGGAGAGACCCAGTACTTC.

CDR3 loop: CATRGGLNTEAFF. CDR3 DNA sequence: TGTGCCACCCGAGGGGGATTGAACACTGAAGCTTTCTTT. The chain has TRBV2 and TRBJ1-1, with TRBD1 as a possible D gene (6 bases). Germline-derived CDR1 and CDR2 are SNHLY and FYNNEI. V was clipped by 10 bases and J by 0 bases, with 12 bases between them. The CDR3 length is 13 residues. Full variable domain (rest looked up from reference TRBV2 and TRBJ1-1): EPEVTQTPSHQVTQMGQEVILRCVPISNHLYFYWYRQILGQKVEFLVSFYNNEISEKSEIFDDQFSVERPDGSNFTLKIRSTKLEDSAMYFCATRGGLNTEAFFGQGTRLTVV.

This clone was counted only a few times. The rearrangement joins TRBV4-1 to TRBJ1-6; weak D call: TRBD1 (5 bases). Germline V gene lookup returns CDR1 MGHRA and CDR2 YSYEKL. This CDR3 has 14 amino acids. Trimming cost V 4 bases and J 8 bases, with 12 bases left between them. CDR3 bases: TGCGCCAGCAGCCTCAACAGGCCCTATTCACCCCTCCACTTT. Its protein is CASSLNRPYSPLHF.

The chain couples TRBV5-5 to TRBJ2-7; D is possibly TRBD2 (5 bases). In germline, CDR1 is SGHKS, CDR2 YYEKEE (reference sequence). Trimming took 2 bases from V and 2 from J, leaving 14 bases between them. This CDR3 has 15 amino acids. The CDR3 protein is CASSLGDGNTYEQYF. In DNA, the CDR3 is TGTGCCAGCAGCTTAGGAGACGGGAATACCTACGAGCAGTACTTC. Full variable domain (rest looked up from reference TRBV5-5 and TRBJ2-7): DAGVTQSPTHLIKTRGQQVTLRCSPISGHKSVSWYQQVLGQGPQFIFQYYEKEERGRGNFPDRFSARQFPNYSSELNVNALLLGDSALYLCASSLGDGNTYEQYFGPGTRLTVT.

The gene calls are TRBV15 and TRBJ2-7; 7 bases fit TRBD2. The CDR3 is 15 amino acids. Germline-derived CDR1 and CDR2 are LNHNV and YYDKDF (reference sequence). V was clipped by 4 bases and J by 4 bases; unmatched bases: 10. The CDR3 DNA is TGTGCCACCAGCACAGCTGACAAGGGACTATACGAGCAGTACTTC. This codes for CATSTADKGLYEQYF.

The chain couples TRBV6-5 to TRBJ2-2; D not resolved. The V end lost 2 bases, the J end lost 5 bases, and 6 bases lay between the germline ends. Per the germline V gene, CDR1 is MNHEY and CDR2 is SVGAGI. The CDR3 covers 13 residues. In nucleotides, the CDR3 is TGTGCCAGCAGTTACGGAGCAACCGGGGAGCTGTTTTTT. It translates to CASSYGATGELFF.

The chain links TRBV5-1 to TRBJ2-3, with D perhaps matching TRBD2 (5 bases). Germline V CDR1 and CDR2: SGHRS, YFSETQ. Between the trimmed V and J ends, which lost 2 bases and 2 bases, there was a span of 12 bases. The CDR3 totals 15 residues. In DNA form, the CDR3 reads TGCGCCAGCAGCTTAAACGGAGGATCCACAGATACGCAGTATTTT. Translation: CASSLNGGSTDTQYF.

The V gene is TRBV19, the J gene TRBJ1-1; D not resolved. Trimming removed 2 bases from V and 7 bases from J, with 11 bases in between. There are 13 residues in the CDR3. From germline, CDR1 is LNHDA and CDR2 SQIVND (reference sequence). CDR3 bases: TGTGCCAGTAGTATATCCCCGGGAAATGAAGCTTTCTTT. It yields the protein CASSISPGNEAFF.

V gene TRBV6-4 combines with J gene TRBJ1-5, with 8 bases fitting TRBD1. The germline V gene encodes CDR1 MRHNA and CDR2 SNTAGT. The CDR3 is made up of 15 amino acids. Trimming at V came to 3 bases and at J to 7 bases, leaving 8 bases not matched to a gene. In nucleotides, the CDR3 is TGTGCCAGCAGTGAGGCCCATGGACAGGGACAGCCCCAGCATTTT. Amino acid sequence: CASSEAHGQGQPQHF.

The genes are TRBV19 and TRBJ1-5; 8 bases line up with TRBD1. Germline V lookup: CDR1 LNHDA, CDR2 SQIVND (reference sequence). Losses at the gene ends were 3 bases for V and 2 bases for J; bases not matched to a gene: 9. The CDR3 totals 17 residues. The CDR3 spells CASSIRTGPFRNQPQHF. As DNA, the CDR3 is TGTGCCAGTAGTATTCGGACAGGGCCCTTTCGCAATCAGCCCCAGCATTTT. Using reference TRBV19 and TRBJ1-5 for the parts outside the CDR3, the full variable domain is DGGITQSPKYLFRKEGQNVTLSCEQNLNHDAMYWYRQDPGQGLRLIYYSQIVNDFQKGDIAEGYSVSREKKESFPLTVTSAQKNPTAFYLCASSIRTGPFRNQPQHFGDGTRLSIL.

In DNA, the CDR3 is TGCGCCAGCAGCTTGGATGGGGGCCCCTCGGGCAATGAGCAGTTCTTC. Translated: CASSLDGGPSGNEQFF. This chain joins TRBV5-1 and TRBJ2-1, with a possible D match to TRBD1 (6 bases). V shed 0 bases and J shed 6 bases, with 16 bases lying between them. CDR1 is SGHRS, CDR2 YFSETQ, per germline. This CDR3 has 16 amino acids.

The V call is TRBV11-2, the J call TRBJ2-5, with D possibly being TRBD2 (6 bases). Trimming left V 1 base short and J 1 base short, with 10 bases between. This CDR3 region has 15 residues. Germline values: CDR1 SGHAT, CDR2 FQNNGV. CDR3 residues: CASSLGQGGQETQYF. In nucleotides, the CDR3 is TGTGCCAGCAGCTTAGGTCAGGGAGGCCAAGAGACCCAGTACTTC.

This clone has only one observation. This chain joins TRBV28 and TRBJ1-2, with D perhaps matching TRBD1 (5 bases). From germline, CDR1 is MDHEN and CDR2 SYDVKM. Trimming stripped 7 bases from V and 5 bases from J, with 17 bases between. The CDR3 is made up of 14 amino acids. This chain's CDR3 is CASNTQGSLYGYTF. CDR3 bases: TGTGCCAGCAATACTCAGGGCAGTCTTTATGGCTACACCTTC.